In this sample, the clone carrying this T cell receptor (beta chain) turned up many times. This sample is part of a study of read filtering for tumor transcriptome and immune sequencing. The V gene's germline CDR1 is DFQATT and CDR2 SNEGSKA (reference sequence). V shed 6 bases and J 6 bases; nucleotides not matched to a gene: 8. The CDR3 loop spans 13 amino acids. The library was built from roughly 400 ng RNA with molecular barcoded adaptors for alpha/delta and beta/gamma chains. TCRdb recomputed calls from the reads with MiXCR, one row per CDR3 protein. The data show 30,000 to 40,000 distinct CDR3 sequences, with about 11% seen just once and about 35% held by the top ten.

The sequence came from a donor at least 40 years old with multiple myeloma. The material sequenced was a population of CD138-negative cells sorted from bone marrow. The rearrangement joins TRBV20-1 to TRBJ2-7, with 10 bases fitting TRBD2. The CDR3 coding sequence is TGCAGTGCCCTGCCAGCGGGGGGGCGCGAGCAGTACTTC. Protein sequence: CSALPAGGREQYF.